These 30 T cell receptor beta chains came from one sample sequenced in a study of beta chain features in type 1 diabetes. Study conclusions and caveats: Researchers report that Type 1 diabetes patients had moderately but significantly shorter TCRB CDR3s across all four CD4+ subsets.

The antigens of these receptors remain unknown. The authors reverse transcribed all of the isolated RNA, so sequencing captured expressed TCRB transcripts. Produced via immunoSEQ multiplex PCR; TCRdb's table is partial and in-frame only. The sample consists of 300,000 to 450,000 clones, 9.5% to 10% of them appearing once. Material: central memory CD4+ T cells from blood. These receptors all come from a man aged 30 to 39 with type 1 diabetes.

This clone was seen more than once but under ten times. J is TRBJ2-3 and V is TRBV9, with D maybe TRBD2 (5 bases). Germline CDR1 reads SGDLS; CDR2 reads YYNGEE. This CDR3 region has 15 residues. Trimming shortened V by 0 bases and J by 6 bases, and 14 bases separated the two germline ends. The CDR3 is CASSVVGVGFDTQYF. Here the CDR3 DNA reads TGTGCCAGCAGCGTAGTGGGAGTGGGCTTTGATACGCAGTATTTT.

This clone appeared a few times. V and J are TRBV7-2 and TRBJ2-1; 8 bases match TRBD1. V was clipped by 7 bases and J by 7 bases; unmatched bases: 3. The germline V gene encodes CDR1 SGHTA and CDR2 FQGNSA. The CDR3 spans 12 residues. The chain's CDR3 is CASKRTGNEQFF. The DNA of the CDR3 is TGTGCCAGCAAGAGGACAGGGAATGAGCAGTTCTTC.

The J gene is TRBJ2-1, the V gene TRBV6-1; perhaps TRBD1 as D (5 bases). The V and J ends lost 2 bases and 7 bases respectively, with 9 bases between them. Germline lookup yields CDR1 MNHNS and CDR2 SASEGT. This CDR3 spans 13 amino acids. CDR3 sequence (DNA): TGTGCCAGCAGTGAACCCCACAGGAATGAGCAGTTCTTC. Translation: CASSEPHRNEQFF.

This clone was seen a few times. The CDR3 bases are TGTGCCAGCAGCGTAAGGACCACATCCTACGAGCAGTACTTC. This codes for CASSVRTTSYEQYF. V is TRBV9 and J is TRBJ2-7; D remains unclear. This CDR3 spans 14 amino acids. Trimming pared 1 base from V and 1 base from J, leaving 9 bases between. Germline CDR1 reads SGDLS; CDR2 reads YYNGEE.

This clone occurred a few times. This sequence joins TRBV6-6 and TRBJ1-4, with D tentatively TRBD1 (5 bases). Germline CDR1 MNHNY, CDR2 SVGAGI (reference sequence). CDR3 length equals 15 residues. Trimming stripped 6 bases from V and 2 bases from J, with 13 bases between. Here the CDR3 reads CASREMGGTNEKLFF. In nucleotides, the CDR3 is TGTGCCAGCAGGGAGATGGGGGGGACTAATGAAAAACTGTTTTTT.

The gene calls are TRBV27 and TRBJ2-2, with D hard to call. Germline assignment: CDR1 MNHEY and CDR2 SMNVEV (reference sequence). V gave up 2 bases and J gave up 7 bases, with 14 bases separating them. This CDR3 comprises 15 residues. The DNA of the CDR3 is TGTGCCAGCAGTTTAAAACAGAGGAGAATCGGGGAGCTGTTTTTT. It codes for CASSLKQRRIGELFF.

This clone was seen only a few times. The CDR3 DNA reads TGTGCCAGCTCAAGGGGACTAGTTAACGGAAATGAGCAGTTCTTC. Its protein product is CASSRGLVNGNEQFF. J is TRBJ2-1 and V is TRBV18; 8 nucleotides match TRBD2. The CDR3 contains 15 residues. V lost 5 bases to trimming and J lost 7 bases; unmatched junction nucleotides: 10. CDR1 and CDR2 (germline): KGHSH, LQKENI.

At least ten counts were recorded for this clone. The chain uses TRBV7-9 and TRBJ1-4; D gene ambiguous. V lost 4 bases to trimming and J lost 7 bases, with 13 bases between them. Germline assignment: CDR1 SEHNR and CDR2 FQNEAQ (reference sequence). CDR3 length: 14 residues. CDR3 bases: TGTGCCAGCAGCTCCACCCGTACATCTGAAAAACTGTTTTTT. It translates to CASSSTRTSEKLFF.

Only a few counts were recorded for this clone. The chain has TRBV21-1 and TRBJ1-1; the D call in the table, TRBD1, was not verified against the DNA. TRBV21-1 is tagged as a pseudogene. The CDR3 spans 12 residues. The CDR3 DNA sequence: TGTGCCAGCAGCAAACCAGACAGGGGAGCTTTCTTT. It yields the protein CASSKPDRGAFF.

The rearrangement links TRBV28 to TRBJ1-5; D uncertain. Germline CDR1 is MDHEN and CDR2 is SYDVKM. The CDR3 is made up of 15 amino acids. The V and J ends lost 3 bases and 3 bases respectively, with 12 bases between them. CDR3 in DNA: TGTGCCAGCAGTTTTGGAGGGTCCCCCAATCAGCCCCAGCATTTT. Encoded protein: CASSFGGSPNQPQHF.

This clone turned up a few times. The V gene is TRBV6-5, the J gene TRBJ2-3; D remains ambiguous. This CDR3 is 16 amino acids long. Germline values: CDR1 MNHEY, CDR2 SVGAGI. Trimming shortened V by 0 bases and J by 0 bases, and 10 bases separated the two germline ends. The CDR3 DNA sequence: TGTGCCAGCAGTTACTCAGTGCCGATCAGCACAGATACGCAGTATTTT. It specifies CASSYSVPISTDTQYF.

This clone was counted between two and nine times. The chain has TRBV15 and TRBJ2-5, with D perhaps TRBD1 (5 bases). This CDR3 has 14 amino acids. V lost 0 bases, J lost 6 bases, and 11 bases lay in between. Germline V gives CDR1 LNHNV, CDR2 YYDKDF (reference sequence). The CDR3 DNA follows: TGTGCCACCAGCAGAGATGGGGCGATCCAGACCCAGTACTTC. Its translation is CATSRDGAIQTQYF.

The V and J genes are TRBV11-2 and TRBJ1-1; a possible D gene is TRBD1 (6 bases). The CDR3 totals 15 residues. Between the trimmed V and J ends, which lost 5 bases and 1 base, there was a span of 14 bases. The germline CDR1 and CDR2 sequences are SGHAT and FQNNGV. CDR3 nucleotides: TGTGCCAGCAGCGTTACCTGGACAGCGAACACTGAAGCTTTCTTT. Translated: CASSVTWTANTEAFF.

This clone was detected ten times or more. The genes are TRBV11-2 and TRBJ2-1; TRBD1 matches at 7 bases. V lost 3 bases and J lost 10; bases outside the gene matches: 6. Germline CDR1 SGHAT, CDR2 FQNNGV. CDR3 length: 13 residues. CDR3 bases: TGTGCCAGCAGCTTCGACCGGGACAGAGAGCAGTTCTTC. It specifies CASSFDRDREQFF.

This clone showed up just a few times. This rearrangement joins TRBV5-1 to TRBJ2-2; D gene unclear. V was cut by 3 bases and J by 8 bases, with 14 bases left in between. The CDR3 loop spans 14 amino acids. CDR1 and CDR2 (germline): SGHRS, YFSETQ. In DNA form, the CDR3 reads TGCGCCAGCAGCTCAGGCCAGCCCGGAGGGGAGCTGTTTTTT. Its translation is CASSSGQPGGELFF.

The chain employs TRBV7-3 and TRBJ1-1; D may be TRBD1 (5 bases). In germline, CDR1 is SGHTA, CDR2 FQGTGA. Trimming pared 5 bases from V and 7 bases from J, leaving 17 bases between. The CDR3 spans 14 residues. CDR3 coding DNA: TGTGCCAGCAGCCCCACGGGGGTAACAGGTGAAGCTTTCTTT. Its translation: CASSPTGVTGEAFF.

There are many counts of this clone. V gene TRBV7-3 combines with J gene TRBJ2-3, with 8 bases matching TRBD2. The J segment lost 3 bases and the V segment lost 5 bases, leaving 4 bases of the junction unmatched. The CDR3 runs to 14 residues. From germline, CDR1 is SGHTA and CDR2 FQGTGA. The CDR3 region has the DNA TGTGCCAGCAGCCTCGGACTAGCTACAGATACGCAGTATTTT. This sequence encodes CASSLGLATDTQYF.

V and J are TRBV11-2 and TRBJ2-5; maybe TRBD1 (6 bases). The germline V and J ends were trimmed by 1 base and 4 bases, with 16 bases remaining between them. The CDR3 length is 16 residues. Germline CDR1 and CDR2: SGHAT and FQNNGV. This chain's CDR3 is CASSLGLGGSVETQYF. CDR3 nucleotide sequence: TGTGCCAGCAGCTTAGGTCTTGGGGGCTCCGTAGAGACCCAGTACTTC. Full variable domain (outside the CDR3, taken from reference TRBV11-2 and TRBJ2-5): EAGVAQSPRYKIIEKRQSVAFWCNPISGHATLYWYQQILGQGPKLLIQFQNNGVVDDSQLPKDRFSAERLKGVDSTLKIQPAKLEDSAVYLCASSLGLGGSVETQYFGPGTRLLVL.

This clone was observed many times. The chain employs TRBV21-1 and TRBJ2-3. TRBV21-1 is a recognized pseudogene. This CDR3 region has 11 residues. DNA for the CDR3: TGTGCCAGAAATCCGACGGATACGCAGTATTTT. Encoded protein: CARNPTDTQYF.

The chain carries TRBV2 and TRBJ2-7; 9 bases are shared with TRBD1. From germline, CDR1 is SNHLY and CDR2 FYNNEI. The CDR3 spans 15 residues. The J segment lost 12 bases and the V segment lost 6 bases, leaving 18 bases of the junction unmatched. The CDR3 loop is CASSPNPGQGPSTYF. The CDR3 DNA sequence: TGTGCCAGCAGCCCCAATCCGGGACAGGGTCCTAGTACGTACTTC.

This chain connects TRBV7-8 to TRBJ2-2; D gene uncertain. The CDR3 sequence is 14 residues long. Germline CDR1 reads SGHVS; CDR2 reads FQNEAQ. Trimming left V 3 bases short and J 1 base short, with 6 bases between. The CDR3: CASSFLGNTGELFF. CDR3 DNA sequence: TGTGCCAGCAGCTTCTTAGGGAACACCGGGGAGCTGTTTTTT.

This clone was seen repeatedly, ten times or more. This rearrangement joins TRBV29-1 to TRBJ1-3; D is unclear. V was trimmed by 8 bases and J by 0 bases, leaving 17 bases between them. Germline lookup yields CDR1 SQVTM and CDR2 ANQGSEA. This CDR3 is 15 amino acids long. CDR3 in DNA: TGCAGCCCCGGGCGTGATTATACCTCTGGAAACACCATATATTTT. Translation gives CSPGRDYTSGNTIYF.

The sample holds a few counts of this clone. The chain employs TRBV19 and TRBJ1-1, with a possible D match to TRBD1 (5 bases). Between the trimmed V and J ends, which lost 1 base and 0 bases, there was a span of 15 bases. Germline-derived CDR1 and CDR2 are LNHDA and SQIVND (reference sequence). This CDR3 has 17 amino acids. The CDR3 reads CASSIGRMGLMNTEAFF. DNA of the CDR3: TGTGCCAGTAGTATAGGACGGATGGGACTCATGAACACTGAAGCTTTCTTT.

This clone has at least ten counts. The V gene is TRBV2, the J gene TRBJ1-4; possible D gene TRBD1, 5 bases. CDR3 length: 14 residues. The germline CDR1 and CDR2 sequences are SNHLY and FYNNEI. The V gene lost 6 bases and the J gene lost 5 bases, with 13 bases spanning the gap. CDR3 in DNA: TGTGCCAGCAGATTCGACAGAGGAAATGAAAAACTGTTTTTT. The encoded protein is CASRFDRGNEKLFF.

This chain connects TRBV25-1 to TRBJ1-4; D possibly corresponds to TRBD1 (6 bases). V shed 6 bases and J shed 6 bases, with 17 bases lying between them. The CDR3 runs to 15 residues. Germline CDR1 reads MGHDK; CDR2 reads SYGVNS. CDR3 residues: CASSPPGGADEKLFF. In nucleotides, the CDR3 is TGTGCCAGCAGCCCCCCGGGGGGGGCGGATGAAAAACTGTTTTTT.

This clone appeared once. The chain recombines TRBV7-9 with TRBJ1-6; 7 bases map to TRBD1. CDR1 and CDR2 (germline): SEHNR, FQNEAQ (reference sequence). The CDR3 extends over 15 amino acids. V lost 1 base, J lost 5 bases, and 2 bases stayed unmatched. CDR3 region: CASSLVTGDNSPLHF. The CDR3 DNA sequence: TGTGCCAGCAGCTTAGTCACAGGGGATAATTCACCCCTCCACTTT.

This clone occurred a few times. V is TRBV7-9 and J is TRBJ2-5, with D possibly TRBD1 on 5 matching bases. The CDR3 runs 14 residues. Germline V gene lookup returns CDR1 SEHNR and CDR2 FQNEAQ (reference sequence). V was trimmed by 1 base and J by 5 bases, leaving 11 bases between them. The CDR3 here is CASSLDRPSETQYF. DNA of the CDR3: TGTGCCAGCAGCTTAGACAGGCCTTCCGAGACCCAGTACTTC.

The rearrangement joins TRBV7-2 to TRBJ2-5; D is possibly TRBD1 or TRBD2 (5 bases each). The CDR3 consists of 15 residues. V was pared by 4 bases and J by 2 bases, with 14 bases between. CDR1 is SGHTA and CDR2 is FQGNSA in the germline V gene. The CDR3 sequence is CASSSGTAVQETQYF. The DNA of the CDR3 is TGTGCCAGCAGCTCGGGGACGGCCGTTCAAGAGACCCAGTACTTC.

The chain recombines TRBV29-1 with TRBJ2-5, with D possibly matching TRBD2 (5 bases). CDR1 is SQVTM, CDR2 ANQGSEA, per germline. The V gene lost 7 bases and the J gene lost 2 bases, with 17 bases spanning the gap. This CDR3 spans 14 amino acids. CDR3 in DNA: TGCAGCGGAGGGATAGGCAGGAAACAAGAGACCCAGTACTTC. Amino acid sequence: CSGGIGRKQETQYF. The full variable domain, its missing parts supplied by reference TRBV29-1 and TRBJ2-5, is SAVISQKPSRDICQRGTSLTIQCQVDSQVTMMFWYRQQPGQSLTLIATANQGSEATYESGFVIDKFPISRPNLTFSTLTVSNMSPEDSSIYLCSGGIGRKQETQYFGPGTRLLVL.

This clone was detected a few times. The genes are TRBV27 and TRBJ1-3; TRBD1 agrees at 7 bases. Germline V lookup: CDR1 MNHEY, CDR2 SMNVEV (reference sequence). This CDR3 comprises 19 residues. V lost 2 bases and J lost 0; bases outside the gene matches: 13. The CDR3 is CASSLRRQGDWYSGNTIYF. The CDR3 DNA reads as TGTGCCAGCAGTTTAAGAAGGCAGGGGGATTGGTACTCTGGAAACACCATATATTTT.